The rows below give T cell receptor beta chains drawn from one sample of a study of T-cell reconstitution after alpha-beta-depleted transplantation in children. Using its own MiXCR run on the PCR reads, TCRdb lists one record per CDR3 protein. Of 220,000 or so distinct CDR3 sequences in the sample, under 9.5% are singletons; the top ten hold just under 6.5%. The specimen comprised PBMCs, mostly from graft donor cells, sampled 180 days after TCRalphabeta/CD19-depleted stem cell transplant. These receptors came from a male patient between 5 and 17 years old who had a stem cell transplant for acute lymphoblastic leukemia, so the T cells may come from the graft donor. The CDR3 runs from the conserved cysteine through the conserved F or W. Each record gives: D gene, clone size, V gene, J gene, CDR3 protein, CDR3 DNA. A D gene is named only where the DNA matches it firmly. Part of the rows lack a size; the others show once, few, many or a class for expanded clones.

d_gene: TRBD2; abundance: many; v_gene: TRBV10-3; j_gene: TRBJ2-2; CDR3aa: CAISESRLAGENTGELFF; CDR3nt: TGTGCCATCAGTGAGTCCCGACTAGCGGGAGAGAACACCGGGGAGCTGTTTTTT
d_gene: TRBD2; abundance: many; v_gene: TRBV29-1; j_gene: TRBJ2-7; CDR3aa: CSVALAGREQYF; CDR3nt: TGCAGCGTTGCCCTAGCGGGGAGAGAGCAGTACTTC
d_gene: -; abundance: -; v_gene: TRBV5-6; j_gene: TRBJ1-2; CDR3aa: CASTRETGYTF; CDR3nt: TGTGCCAGCACCAGGGAAACTGGCTACACCTTC
d_gene: -; abundance: many; v_gene: TRBV5-1; j_gene: TRBJ1-2; CDR3aa: CASSLKGLNGYTF; CDR3nt: TGCGCCAGCAGCTTGAAGGGTCTGAATGGCTACACCTTC
d_gene: -; abundance: many; v_gene: TRBV5-1; j_gene: TRBJ1-1; CDR3aa: CASSLGVQGEAFF; CDR3nt: TGCGCCAGCAGCTTGGGGGTTCAGGGTGAAGCTTTCTTT
d_gene: -; abundance: many; v_gene: TRBV18; j_gene: TRBJ2-4; CDR3aa: CASSPGQNIQYF; CDR3nt: TGTGCCAGCTCACCGGGACAAAACATTCAGTACTTC
d_gene: -; abundance: many; v_gene: TRBV12-3/TRBV12-4; j_gene: TRBJ2-2; CDR3aa: CASDSGETGNPGELFF; CDR3nt: TGTGCCAGCGACTCGGGGGAGACGGGGAATCCCGGGGAGCTGTTTTTT
d_gene: -; abundance: many; v_gene: TRBV10-3; j_gene: TRBJ2-3; CDR3aa: CAISDRGAASTDTQYF; CDR3nt: TGTGCCATCAGTGATAGGGGGGCTGCTAGCACAGATACGCAGTATTTT
d_gene: -; abundance: few; v_gene: TRBV5-4; j_gene: TRBJ1-5; CDR3aa: CASSLAGGGAEAYSNQPQHF; CDR3nt: TGTGCCAGCAGCTTGGCCGGGGGGGGGGCGGAAGCTTATAGCAATCAGCCCCAGCATTTT
d_gene: -; abundance: many; v_gene: TRBV5-4; j_gene: TRBJ1-2; CDR3aa: CASSLDLIGYGYTF; CDR3nt: TGTGCCAGCAGCTTGGACCTTATAGGGTATGGCTACACCTTC
d_gene: TRBD2; abundance: many; v_gene: TRBV3-1; j_gene: TRBJ2-3; CDR3aa: CASSLFSGRAGGTQYF; CDR3nt: TGTGCCAGCAGCCTCTTCAGCGGGAGGGCCGGAGGTACGCAGTATTTT
d_gene: -; abundance: once; v_gene: TRBV5-6; j_gene: TRBJ1-2; CDR3aa: CASSPGHRSYGYTF; CDR3nt: TGTGCCAGCAGCCCGGGACACCGTAGCTATGGCTACACCTTC
d_gene: -; abundance: many; v_gene: TRBV10-3; j_gene: TRBJ1-6; CDR3aa: CAISGTTGSPLHF; CDR3nt: TGTGCCATCAGCGGGACCACGGGGTCACCCCTCCACTTT
d_gene: -; abundance: many; v_gene: TRBV19; j_gene: TRBJ1-2; CDR3aa: CASVGDATNYGYTF; CDR3nt: TGTGCCAGCGTTGGGGACGCAACTAACTATGGCTACACCTTC
d_gene: -; abundance: -; v_gene: TRBV5-6; j_gene: TRBJ1-6; CDR3aa: CASSLVGASYNSPLHF; CDR3nt: TGTGCCAGCAGCTTGGTTGGGGCCTCCTATAATTCACCCCTCCACTTT
d_gene: -; abundance: many; v_gene: TRBV20-1; j_gene: TRBJ1-1; CDR3aa: CSARPGLHNPVMNTEAFF; CDR3nt: TGCAGTGCTAGACCGGGACTCCATAACCCGGTCATGAACACTGAAGCTTTCTTT
d_gene: -; abundance: many; v_gene: TRBV12-3/TRBV12-4; j_gene: TRBJ1-2; CDR3aa: CASSPGGTNYGYTF; CDR3nt: TGTGCCAGCAGTCCGGGGGGGACCAACTATGGCTACACCTTC
d_gene: -; abundance: many; v_gene: TRBV12-3/TRBV12-4; j_gene: TRBJ2-5; CDR3aa: CASSFPGRRLTQYF; CDR3nt: TGTGCCAGCAGTTTCCCCGGGAGAAGGCTGACCCAGTACTTC
d_gene: -; abundance: many; v_gene: TRBV29-1; j_gene: TRBJ2-5; CDR3aa: CSVDGRQETQYF; CDR3nt: TGCAGCGTTGATGGCAGACAAGAGACCCAGTACTTC
d_gene: TRBD1; abundance: many; v_gene: TRBV7-2; j_gene: TRBJ2-7; CDR3aa: CASSQTDRGGSYEQYF; CDR3nt: TGTGCCAGCAGCCAAACAGACAGGGGCGGTTCATACGAGCAGTACTTC
d_gene: -; abundance: many; v_gene: TRBV20-1; j_gene: TRBJ2-7; CDR3aa: CSAGTAYYEQYF; CDR3nt: TGCAGTGCTGGGACCGCCTACTACGAGCAGTACTTC
d_gene: -; abundance: many; v_gene: TRBV7-9; j_gene: TRBJ2-7; CDR3aa: CASSPPGRNYEQYF; CDR3nt: TGTGCCAGCAGCCCTCCGGGACGGAACTACGAGCAGTACTTC
d_gene: -; abundance: many; v_gene: TRBV12-3/TRBV12-4; j_gene: TRBJ2-5; CDR3aa: CASSLGQGLRGTQYF; CDR3nt: TGTGCCAGCAGCCTCGGGCAGGGGCTTAGGGGGACCCAGTACTTC
d_gene: TRBD2; abundance: many; v_gene: TRBV5-1; j_gene: TRBJ2-4; CDR3aa: CASSLGGGADIQYF; CDR3nt: TGCGCCAGCAGCTTGGGCGGGGGGGCGGACATTCAGTACTTC
d_gene: -; abundance: many; v_gene: TRBV11-2; j_gene: TRBJ1-2; CDR3aa: CASSLAPSSIYGYTF; CDR3nt: TGTGCCAGCAGCTTAGCCCCCTCAAGTATCTATGGCTACACCTTC
d_gene: TRBD1; abundance: many; v_gene: TRBV4-1; j_gene: TRBJ1-2; CDR3aa: CASSQETTGARYGYTF; CDR3nt: TGCGCCAGCAGCCAAGAAACTACAGGGGCCAGATATGGCTACACCTTC
d_gene: -; abundance: few; v_gene: TRBV3-1; j_gene: TRBJ2-5; CDR3aa: CASSQDRDRIGETQYF; CDR3nt: TGTGCCAGCAGCCAAGATAGAGACAGGATCGGGGAGACCCAGTACTTC
d_gene: -; abundance: many; v_gene: TRBV7-9; j_gene: TRBJ1-2; CDR3aa: CASSLIDGYTF; CDR3nt: TGTGCCAGCAGCTTAATCGATGGCTACACCTTC
d_gene: -; abundance: many; v_gene: TRBV27; j_gene: TRBJ2-7; CDR3aa: CASSSQRASPYEQYF; CDR3nt: TGTGCCAGCAGTTCTCAGCGGGCGTCCCCCTACGAGCAGTACTTC
d_gene: TRBD1; abundance: -; v_gene: TRBV7-9; j_gene: TRBJ1-5; CDR3aa: CASSPPGQGAQPQHF; CDR3nt: TGTGCCAGCAGCCCTCCGGGACAGGGTGCTCAGCCCCAGCATTTT
d_gene: -; abundance: many; v_gene: TRBV4-3; j_gene: TRBJ2-4; CDR3aa: CASSQDRAGVIQYF; CDR3nt: TGCGCCAGCAGCCAGGACAGGGCGGGAGTCATTCAGTACTTC
d_gene: -; abundance: many; v_gene: TRBV7-3; j_gene: TRBJ2-7; CDR3aa: CASSLAGAAGEQYF; CDR3nt: TGTGCCAGCAGCCTCGCAGGGGCCGCCGGAGAGCAGTACTTC
d_gene: TRBD1; abundance: many; v_gene: TRBV6-1; j_gene: TRBJ1-2; CDR3aa: CASSEEGQNYGYTF; CDR3nt: TGTGCCAGCAGTGAAGAGGGACAGAACTATGGCTACACCTTC
d_gene: -; abundance: many; v_gene: TRBV29-1; j_gene: TRBJ2-1; CDR3aa: CSVGGVGKAPYNEQFF; CDR3nt: TGCAGCGTGGGAGGAGTTGGAAAAGCCCCCTACAATGAGCAGTTCTTC
d_gene: TRBD2; abundance: many; v_gene: TRBV5-1; j_gene: TRBJ2-2; CDR3aa: CASSLISGGPNTGELFF; CDR3nt: TGCGCCAGCAGCTTGATTAGCGGGGGCCCGAACACCGGGGAGCTGTTTTTT
d_gene: -; abundance: -; v_gene: TRBV20-1; j_gene: TRBJ2-2; CDR3aa: CVGSGELFF; CDR3nt: TGCGTCGGGAGCGGGGAGCTGTTTTTT
d_gene: -; abundance: many; v_gene: TRBV4-2; j_gene: TRBJ1-2; CDR3aa: CASSQDFPMEGGIYGYTF; CDR3nt: TGTGCCAGCAGCCAAGATTTCCCCATGGAGGGAGGCATCTATGGCTACACCTTC
d_gene: TRBD1; abundance: -; v_gene: TRBV10-3; j_gene: TRBJ2-7; CDR3aa: CAISEPDRGLSYEQYF; CDR3nt: TGTGCCATCAGTGAGCCGGACAGGGGGCTCTCCTACGAGCAGTACTTC
d_gene: -; abundance: many; v_gene: TRBV12-3/TRBV12-4; j_gene: TRBJ1-1; CDR3aa: CASRSLSPGKEAFF; CDR3nt: TGTGCCAGCAGAAGCTTATCGCCGGGCAAAGAAGCTTTCTTT
d_gene: -; abundance: many; v_gene: TRBV7-2; j_gene: TRBJ1-2; CDR3aa: CASSLMSLGGYGYTF; CDR3nt: TGTGCCAGCAGCTTAATGTCCTTAGGAGGCTATGGCTACACCTTC
d_gene: TRBD2; abundance: many; v_gene: TRBV12-3/TRBV12-4; j_gene: TRBJ2-7; CDR3aa: CASSFHQGGRASYEQYF; CDR3nt: TGTGCCAGCAGTTTTCACCAGGGCGGGAGGGCCTCCTACGAGCAGTACTTC
d_gene: -; abundance: many; v_gene: TRBV7-2; j_gene: TRBJ2-1; CDR3aa: CASSLVGLSFNEQFF; CDR3nt: TGTGCCAGCAGCTTAGTAGGACTCAGTTTCAATGAGCAGTTCTTC
d_gene: TRBD2; abundance: many; v_gene: TRBV20-1; j_gene: TRBJ2-1; CDR3aa: CSASSRDYNNEQFF; CDR3nt: TGCAGTGCTTCTTCCCGGGACTATAACAATGAGCAGTTCTTC
d_gene: -; abundance: many; v_gene: TRBV29-1; j_gene: TRBJ2-7; CDR3aa: CSVATRDLHEQYF; CDR3nt: TGCAGCGTCGCGACCCGGGACCTCCACGAGCAGTACTTC
d_gene: -; abundance: many; v_gene: TRBV5-1; j_gene: TRBJ2-2; CDR3aa: CASSLALTSTGELFF; CDR3nt: TGCGCCAGCAGCTTGGCCCTTACCTCCACCGGGGAGCTGTTTTTT
d_gene: TRBD1; abundance: many; v_gene: TRBV10-3; j_gene: TRBJ1-5; CDR3aa: CAISDPTGGRGQPQHF; CDR3nt: TGTGCCATCAGTGACCCGACAGGGGGCCGGGGTCAGCCCCAGCATTTT